The 22 T cell receptor beta chains listed next were all sequenced from one sample in a study of Graves' ophthalmopathy and Graves' hyperthyroidism. The study amplified TCR beta CDR3 regions using RNA transcripts. HTBI primers primed a first-round RT-PCR, and a second-round multiplex PCR followed. MiXCR was run by TCRdb on the multiplex PCR reads, yielding one entry per CDR3 protein. The table has approximately 210,000 distinct CDR3 sequences, around 28% seen once. The sample taken for sequencing was peripheral blood. The receptors originated from a man aged 50-59 years with Graves' ophthalmopathy.

The sample holds many counts of this clonotype. The chain uses TRBV6-5 and TRBJ1-5, with D hard to call. Germline lookup yields CDR1 MNHEY and CDR2 SVGAGI. This CDR3 has 15 residues. Trimming shortened V by 2 bases and J by 0 bases, and 8 bases separated the two germline ends. The CDR3 region is CASSYGRVSNQPQHF. The CDR3 region has the DNA TGTGCCAGCAGTTACGGTAGGGTTAGCAATCAGCCCCAGCATTTT.

The rearrangement links TRBV6-2 or TRBV6-3 to TRBJ2-7; no clear D gene. Germline CDR1 reads MNHEY; CDR2 reads SVGEGT. CDR3 length: 16 amino acids. V lost 0 bases, J lost 2 bases, and 14 bases lay in between. DNA of the CDR3: TGTGCCAGCAGTTACTCCCCTGTGGGCCCCACCTACGAGCAGTACTTC. Protein sequence: CASSYSPVGPTYEQYF.

The table lists this clonotype with many counts. The CDR3 region is CSAREGSSGYTF. CDR3 in DNA: TGCAGTGCCCGTGAGGGGTCCTCTGGCTACACCTTC. The chain is built from TRBV20-1 and TRBJ1-2, with a weak D call TRBD1 (5 bases). The CDR3 has 12 residues. V was clipped by 6 bases and J by 7 bases, with 15 bases between them. The germline V gene encodes CDR1 DFQATT and CDR2 SNEGSKA (reference sequence).

This clonotype was counted ten times or more. The chain employs TRBV6-2 or TRBV6-3 and TRBJ1-3; 7 nucleotides agree with TRBD1. The CDR3 covers 18 residues. Germline V gives CDR1 MNHEY, CDR2 SVGEGT. V dropped 2 bases and J dropped 7; count of bases not matched to a gene: 17. The CDR3 DNA is TGTGCCAGCAGTTACCCCCTCAAACCCGGGACAGACGGGAACACCATATATTTT. Protein product: CASSYPLKPGTDGNTIYF.

This clonotype was seen repeatedly, ten times or more. The genes are TRBV14 and TRBJ2-5; tentatively, D is TRBD2 (5 bases). This CDR3 is built from 13 residues. Germline V gene lookup returns CDR1 SGHDN and CDR2 FVKESK. Deletions cut 4 bases from V and 2 bases from J, with 8 bases between. As DNA, the CDR3 is TGTGCCAGCAGCCGGAGAGGGCAAGAGACCCAGTACTTC. Protein product: CASSRRGQETQYF.

The chain joins TRBV20-1 to TRBJ1-1; TRBD1 matches 8 bases. V gave up 2 bases and J gave up 4 bases; unmatched junction bases: 6. The germline CDR1 and CDR2 sequences are DFQATT and SNEGSKA (reference sequence). The CDR3 loop spans 14 amino acids. CDR3 nucleotides: TGCAGTGCTAGACAGGGGGCGAGAGGCACTGAAGCTTTCTTT. Its protein is CSARQGARGTEAFF.

At least ten counts were recorded for this clonotype. At one end the junction does not follow the germline gene, possibly because of a read error. This chain uses TRBV7-9 with TRBJ1-1; D uncertain. Germline V CDR1 and CDR2: SEHNR, FQNEAQ (reference sequence). The CDR3 runs to 17 residues. DNA for the CDR3: TGTGCCAGCAGCTTAGGGGTAGCGGGTTCCATGAACACTGTAGCTTTCTTT. Translation: CASSLGVAGSMNTVAFF.

This chain joins TRBV19 and TRBJ1-1; 7 nucleotides line up with TRBD1. Germline values: CDR1 LNHDA, CDR2 SQIVND (reference sequence). There are 16 residues in the CDR3. Germline trimming cut 4 bases from V and 0 bases from J; bases unmatched to any gene: 8. The CDR3 loop reads CASSRTDRLMNTEAFF. CDR3 DNA sequence: TGTGCCAGTAGTAGGACGGACAGGCTGATGAACACTGAAGCTTTCTTT.

CDR3 nucleotide sequence: TGTGCCAGCAGTCAAACGGGACAAAACTATGGCTACACCTTC. It codes for CASSQTGQNYGYTF. The chain joins TRBV6-1 to TRBJ1-2; a weak D match, TRBD1 (6 bases). The CDR3 has 14 amino acids. V was pared by 5 bases and J by 2 bases, with 12 bases between. Germline loops: CDR1 MNHNS, CDR2 SASEGT.

The chain uses TRBV10-3 and TRBJ2-7; no definite D call. V was cut by 0 bases and J by 4 bases, with 10 bases left in between. Germline V gene lookup returns CDR1 ENHRY and CDR2 SYGVKD. There are 14 residues in the CDR3. CDR3 amino acids: CAISESTQAYEQYF. Here the CDR3 DNA reads TGTGCCATCAGTGAGTCCACTCAGGCGTACGAGCAGTACTTC.

This clonotype showed up many times. CDR3 in amino acids: CASVSPGTGAREQYF. The DNA for the CDR3 is TGTGCCAGCGTATCCCCCGGGACAGGGGCTCGGGAGCAGTACTTC. The chain couples TRBV6-2 or TRBV6-3 to TRBJ2-7; 10 bases are a match to TRBD1. The CDR3 spans 15 residues. Germline trimming cut 8 bases from V and 7 bases from J; bases unmatched to any gene: 14. Germline V gives CDR1 MNHEY, CDR2 SVGEGT.

V and J are TRBV19 and TRBJ2-7; the D call may be TRBD1 or TRBD2 (5 bases each). Trimming stripped 5 bases from V and 6 bases from J, with 20 bases between. The CDR3 totals 15 residues. Germline V gene lookup returns CDR1 LNHDA and CDR2 SQIVND (reference sequence). CDR3 DNA: TGTGCCAGTAGTGTCGCGTGGGCTGAGGGGTCCGAGCAGTACTTC. It codes for CASSVAWAEGSEQYF.

The rearrangement uses TRBV7-2 and TRBJ2-2; no reliable D call. Per germline, CDR1 SGHTA and CDR2 FQGNSA. The CDR3 length is 14 residues. Trimming stripped 2 bases from V and 1 base from J, with 5 bases between. The CDR3 nucleotides read TGTGCCAGCAGCTTATCCCTGAACACCGGGGAGCTGTTTTTT. This gives the protein CASSLSLNTGELFF.

Ten or more counts support this clonotype. V usage is TRBV12-3 or TRBV12-4 and J usage is TRBJ2-2; D possibly corresponds to TRBD2 (5 bases). Trimming stripped 5 bases from V and 1 base from J, with 11 bases between. The CDR3 contains 15 residues. The CDR3 coding sequence is TGTGCCAGCAGTGCTAGCTTTGGGAACACCGGGGAGCTGTTTTTT. This sequence encodes CASSASFGNTGELFF.

This clonotype was counted between two and nine times. The chain links TRBV6-2 or TRBV6-3 to TRBJ1-1; D uncertain. This CDR3 contains 12 residues. Germline loops: CDR1 MNHEY, CDR2 SVGEGT. V lost 7 bases and J 7 bases, leaving 13 bases between the germline ends. CDR3 in DNA: TGTGCCAGCACCGACTCTACCGGTGAAGCTTTCTTT. This sequence encodes CASTDSTGEAFF.

This rearrangement joins TRBV7-8 to TRBJ2-7; 8 bases agree with TRBD1. The junction had 3 bases not matched to a gene; V was cut back by 0 bases and J by 5 bases. This CDR3 spans 14 amino acids. Germline V gene sequence: CDR1 SGHVS, CDR2 FQNEAQ. The CDR3: CASSLARQGHEQYF. CDR3 bases: TGTGCCAGCAGCTTAGCGAGACAGGGGCACGAGCAGTACTTC. The variable domain in full, with the rest retrieved from reference TRBV7-8 and TRBJ2-7, is GAGVSQSPRYKVAKRGQDVALRCDPISGHVSLFWYQQALGQGPEFLTYFQNEAQLDKSGLPSDRFFAERPEGSVSTLKIQRTQQEDSAVYLCASSLARQGHEQYFGPGTRLTVT.

This clonotype was observed a few times. DNA of the CDR3: TGTGCCACCAGTGATTTGGGGGGTTCACGTGAGACCCAGTACTTC. It translates to CATSDLGGSRETQYF. The chain has TRBV24-1 and TRBJ2-5; the D call may be TRBD1 or TRBD2 (5 bases each). The V end lost 0 bases, the J end lost 5 bases, and 12 bases lay between the germline ends. This CDR3 spans 15 amino acids. The germline gives CDR1 KGHDR, CDR2 SFDVKD.

V usage is TRBV28 and J usage is TRBJ2-5, with TRBD2 matching over 8 bases. Germline trimming cut 7 bases from V and 2 bases from J; bases unmatched to any gene: 6. The V gene's germline CDR1 is MDHEN and CDR2 SYDVKM. The CDR3 contains 14 residues. As DNA, the CDR3 is TGTGCCAGCAAAAGCGGCGGGAGGCAAGAGACCCAGTACTTC. The encoded protein is CASKSGGRQETQYF.

This clonotype came up many times. The V call is TRBV7-9, the J call TRBJ1-1, with a possible D match to TRBD1 (5 bases). The CDR3 runs 14 residues. The V and J ends lost 2 bases and 1 base respectively, with 8 bases between them. The germline V gene has CDR1 SEHNR and CDR2 FQNEAQ (reference sequence). For the CDR3, the DNA is TGTGCCAGCAGCTTATTGGGACGGAACACTGAAGCTTTCTTT. Amino acids: CASSLLGRNTEAFF. Based on the CDR3 plus reference TRBV7-9 and TRBJ1-1, the full variable domain is DTGVSQNPRHKITKRGQNVTFRCDPISEHNRLYWYRQTLGQGPEFLTYFQNEAQLEKSRLLSDRFSAERPKGSFSTLEIQRTEQGDSAMYLCASSLLGRNTEAFFGQGTRLTVV.

This clonotype was recorded at least ten times. The V and J genes are TRBV30 and TRBJ2-7; TRBD1 matches 9 bases. Germline V gene sequence: CDR1 GTSNPN, CDR2 SVGIG (reference sequence). Trimming at V came to 6 bases and at J to 2 bases, leaving 5 bases not matched to a gene. This CDR3 region has 13 residues. Here the CDR3 reads CACPGTGPYEQYF. The CDR3 bases are TGTGCCTGTCCCGGGACAGGGCCCTACGAGCAGTACTTC.

The gene calls are TRBV19 and TRBJ1-5; D not certain. The V gene's germline CDR1 is LNHDA and CDR2 SQIVND (reference sequence). CDR3 length equals 14 residues. Trimming shortened V by 0 bases and J by 5 bases, and 8 bases separated the two germline ends. The CDR3 region has the DNA TGTGCCAGTAGTATAGAGGGCGGTTATCAGCCCCAGCATTTT. It encodes CASSIEGGYQPQHF.

This clonotype occurred many times. The chain couples TRBV6-5 to TRBJ1-6; D is possibly TRBD1 (5 bases). From germline, CDR1 is MNHEY and CDR2 SVGAGI. CDR3 length: 14 amino acids. The V and J ends lost 3 bases and 8 bases respectively, with 11 bases between them. CDR3 amino acids: CASSYTGKDSPLHF. CDR3 DNA sequence: TGTGCCAGCAGTTATACAGGAAAAGATTCACCCCTCCACTTT.